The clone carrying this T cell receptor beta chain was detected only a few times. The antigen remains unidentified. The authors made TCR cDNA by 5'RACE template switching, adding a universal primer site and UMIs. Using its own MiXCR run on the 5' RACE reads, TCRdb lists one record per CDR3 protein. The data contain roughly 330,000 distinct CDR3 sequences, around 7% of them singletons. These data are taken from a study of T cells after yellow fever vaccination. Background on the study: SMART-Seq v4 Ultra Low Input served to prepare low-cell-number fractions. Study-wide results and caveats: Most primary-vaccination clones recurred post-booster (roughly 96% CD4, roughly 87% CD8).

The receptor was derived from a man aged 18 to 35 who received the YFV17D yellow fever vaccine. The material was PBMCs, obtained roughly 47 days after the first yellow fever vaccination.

This CDR3 reads CASSLAQGSRSPLHF. The DNA of the CDR3 is TGTGCCAGCAGCTTAGCGCAGGGTAGTCGATCACCCCTCCACTTT. The chain couples TRBV7-2 to TRBJ1-6, with a tentative D call TRBD1 (5 bases). The germline CDR1 and CDR2 sequences are SGHTA and FQGNSA. The length of the CDR3 is 15 residues. V dropped 0 bases and J dropped 10 bases, with 13 bases sitting between them.